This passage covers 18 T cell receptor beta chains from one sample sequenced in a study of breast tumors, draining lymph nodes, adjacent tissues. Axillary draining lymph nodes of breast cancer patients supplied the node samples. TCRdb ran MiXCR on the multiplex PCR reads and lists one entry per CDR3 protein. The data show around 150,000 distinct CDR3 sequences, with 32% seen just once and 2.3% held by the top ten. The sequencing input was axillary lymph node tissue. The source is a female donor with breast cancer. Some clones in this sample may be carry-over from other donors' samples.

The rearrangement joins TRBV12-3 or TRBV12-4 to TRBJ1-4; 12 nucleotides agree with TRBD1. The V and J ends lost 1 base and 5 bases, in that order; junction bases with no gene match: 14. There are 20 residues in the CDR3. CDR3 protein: CASSLVPLGTGGARNEKLFF. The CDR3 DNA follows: TGTGCCAGCAGTTTAGTACCCCTCGGGACAGGGGGCGCAAGGAATGAAAAACTGTTTTTT.

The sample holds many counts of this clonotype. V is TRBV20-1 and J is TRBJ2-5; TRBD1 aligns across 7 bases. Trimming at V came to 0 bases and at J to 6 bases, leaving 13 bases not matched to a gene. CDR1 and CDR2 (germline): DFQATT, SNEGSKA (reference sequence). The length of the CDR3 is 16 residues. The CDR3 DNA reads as TGCAGTGCTAGAGATCGAGAACAGGGGAAGGGGAAGACCCAGTACTTC. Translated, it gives CSARDREQGKGKTQYF.

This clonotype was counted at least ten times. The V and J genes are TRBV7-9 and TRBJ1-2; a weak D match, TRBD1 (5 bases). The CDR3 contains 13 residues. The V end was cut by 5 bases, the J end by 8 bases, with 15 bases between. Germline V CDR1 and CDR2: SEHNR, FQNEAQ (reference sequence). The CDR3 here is CASSRDASVGYTF. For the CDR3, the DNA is TGTGCCAGCAGCCGGGACGCGAGTGTCGGCTACACCTTC.

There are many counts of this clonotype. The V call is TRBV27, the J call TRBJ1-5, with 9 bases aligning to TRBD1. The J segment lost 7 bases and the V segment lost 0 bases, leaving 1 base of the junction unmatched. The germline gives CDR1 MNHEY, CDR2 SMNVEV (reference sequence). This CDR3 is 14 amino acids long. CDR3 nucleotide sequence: TGTGCCAGCAGTTTATCACAGGGGGCCCAGCCCCAGCATTTT. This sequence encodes CASSLSQGAQPQHF.

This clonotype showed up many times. In nucleotides, the CDR3 is TGCAGTGCTAGGGGCAGGTCGCGTACTAACTATGGCTACACCTTC. It translates to CSARGRSRTNYGYTF. The V call is TRBV20-1, the J call TRBJ1-2, with D uncertain. CDR1 and CDR2 from the germline V gene are DFQATT and SNEGSKA (reference sequence). The CDR3 length is 15 residues. The germline V and J ends were trimmed by 3 bases and 0 bases, with 14 bases remaining between them.

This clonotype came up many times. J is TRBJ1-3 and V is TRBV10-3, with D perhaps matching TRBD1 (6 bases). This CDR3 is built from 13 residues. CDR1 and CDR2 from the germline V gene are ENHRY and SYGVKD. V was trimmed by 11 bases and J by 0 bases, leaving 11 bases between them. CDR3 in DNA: TGTGCCGTGACAGGCAGCTCTGGAAACACCATATATTTT. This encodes CAVTGSSGNTIYF.

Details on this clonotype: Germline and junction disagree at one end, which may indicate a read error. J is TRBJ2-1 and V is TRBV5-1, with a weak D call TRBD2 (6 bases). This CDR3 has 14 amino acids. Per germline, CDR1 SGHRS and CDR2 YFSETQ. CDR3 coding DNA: TGCACCAGCAGCGCGGGACGGTCCTACAATGAGCAGTTCTTC. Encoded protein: CTSSAGRSYNEQFF. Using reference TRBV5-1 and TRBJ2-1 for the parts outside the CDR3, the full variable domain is KAGVTQTPRYLIKTRGQQVTLSCSPISGHRSVSWYQQTPGQGLQFLFEYFSETQRNKGNFPGRFSGRQFSNSRSEMNVSTLELGDSALYLCTSSAGRSYNEQFFGPGTRLTVL.

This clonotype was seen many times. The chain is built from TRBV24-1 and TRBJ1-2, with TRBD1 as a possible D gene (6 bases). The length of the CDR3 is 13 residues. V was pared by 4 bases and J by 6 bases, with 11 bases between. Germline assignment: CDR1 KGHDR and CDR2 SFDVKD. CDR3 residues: CATSDPDRNGYTF. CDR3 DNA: TGTGCCACCAGTGACCCCGACAGGAATGGCTACACCTTC.

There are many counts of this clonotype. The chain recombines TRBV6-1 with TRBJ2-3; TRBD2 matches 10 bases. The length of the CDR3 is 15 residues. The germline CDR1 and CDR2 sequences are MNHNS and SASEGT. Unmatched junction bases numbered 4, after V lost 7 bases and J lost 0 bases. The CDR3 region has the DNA TGTGCCAGCACCCTAGCGGGGGTTAGCACAGATACGCAGTATTTT. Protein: CASTLAGVSTDTQYF.

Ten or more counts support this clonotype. The CDR3 sequence is CASRFTLPEQSYNEQFF. The CDR3 DNA reads as TGTGCCAGCAGATTCACCCTCCCGGAACAGAGCTACAATGAGCAGTTCTTC. V is TRBV12-3 or TRBV12-4 and J is TRBJ2-1, with D unclear. CDR3 size: 17 residues. The V and J ends lost 6 bases and 3 bases respectively, with 21 bases between them.

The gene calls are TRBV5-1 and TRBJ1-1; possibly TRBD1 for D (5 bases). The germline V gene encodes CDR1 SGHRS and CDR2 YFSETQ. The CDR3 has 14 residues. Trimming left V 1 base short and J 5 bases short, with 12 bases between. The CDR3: CASSLTGAVTEAFF. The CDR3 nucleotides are TGCGCCAGCAGCTTGACAGGAGCAGTGACTGAAGCTTTCTTT.

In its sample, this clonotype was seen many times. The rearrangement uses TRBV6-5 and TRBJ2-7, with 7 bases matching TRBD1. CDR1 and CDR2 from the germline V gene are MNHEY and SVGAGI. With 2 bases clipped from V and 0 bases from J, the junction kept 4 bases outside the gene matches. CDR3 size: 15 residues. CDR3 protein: CASSYRAGGSYEQYF. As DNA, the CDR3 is TGTGCCAGCAGTTACCGGGCAGGGGGCTCCTACGAGCAGTACTTC.

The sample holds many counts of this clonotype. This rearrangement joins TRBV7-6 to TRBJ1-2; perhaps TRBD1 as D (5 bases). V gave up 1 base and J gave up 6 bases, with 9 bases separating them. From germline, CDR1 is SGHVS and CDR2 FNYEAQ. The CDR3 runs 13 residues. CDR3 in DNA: TGTGCCAGCAGCTTAGTTGAGGGGAATGGCTACACCTTC. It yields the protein CASSLVEGNGYTF.

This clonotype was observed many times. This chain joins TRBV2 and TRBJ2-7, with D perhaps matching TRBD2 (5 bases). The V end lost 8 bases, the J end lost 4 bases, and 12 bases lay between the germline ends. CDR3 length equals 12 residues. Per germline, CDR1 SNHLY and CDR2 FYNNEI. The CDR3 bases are TGTGCCAGCGGGATTGGACTTTACGAGCAGTACTTC. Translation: CASGIGLYEQYF.

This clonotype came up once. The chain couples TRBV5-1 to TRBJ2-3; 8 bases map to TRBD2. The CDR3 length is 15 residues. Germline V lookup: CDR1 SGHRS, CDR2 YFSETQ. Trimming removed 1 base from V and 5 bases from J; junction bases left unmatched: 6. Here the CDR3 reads CASSLNGGAGDTQYF. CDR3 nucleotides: TGCGCCAGCAGCTTGAACGGGGGGGCCGGAGATACGCAGTATTTT.

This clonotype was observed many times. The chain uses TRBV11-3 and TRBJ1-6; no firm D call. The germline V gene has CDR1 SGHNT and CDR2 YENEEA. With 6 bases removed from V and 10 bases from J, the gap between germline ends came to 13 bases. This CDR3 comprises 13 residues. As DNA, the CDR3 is TGTGCCAGCAGTTTAAGCGGGGTATCACCCCTCCACTTT. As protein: CASSLSGVSPLHF.

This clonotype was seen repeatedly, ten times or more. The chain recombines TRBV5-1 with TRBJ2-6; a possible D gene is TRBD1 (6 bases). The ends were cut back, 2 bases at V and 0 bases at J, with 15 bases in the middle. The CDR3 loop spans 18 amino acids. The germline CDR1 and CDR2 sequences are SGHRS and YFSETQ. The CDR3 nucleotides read TGCGCCAGCAGCTTATTACAGGGTTCTTCCTCTGGGGCCAACGTCCTGACTTTC. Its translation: CASSLLQGSSSGANVLTF.

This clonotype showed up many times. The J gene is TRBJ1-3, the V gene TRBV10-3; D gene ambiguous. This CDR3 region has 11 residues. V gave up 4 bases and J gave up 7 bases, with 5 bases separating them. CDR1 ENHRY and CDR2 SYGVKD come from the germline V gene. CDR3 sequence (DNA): TGTGCCATCAGTGCGGCCAACACCATATATTTT. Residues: CAISAANTIYF.